These 18 T cell receptor beta chains share one sample of origin, sequenced in a study of response to subunit inactivated influenza vaccine (dated 2018 in TCRdb). Library construction relied on RT-PCR. Data came from an Illumina HiSeq 2500. In TCRdb, the public reads were trimmed at Q25 with fastp and aligned with MiXCR, with productive beta chains retained. Every distinct CDR3 protein forms one entry, paired with its most common genes and DNA. This sample lists hundreds of thousands of distinct CDR3 sequences; 7.6% were detected once. 10% to 15% of the sample is held by the ten biggest clonotypes. Here the sequenced sample was PBMCs from blood, taken less than 30 months after vaccination. Every receptor here comes from a man aged 50 to 69 who received an inactivated influenza vaccine. Donor details come from another sample of the same person, matched by shared clones.

This chain connects TRBV7-9 to TRBJ2-5, with D perhaps matching TRBD2 (5 bases). The CDR3 extends over 16 amino acids. Trimming took off 5 bases at V and 2 bases at J, with 18 bases between the two ends. From germline, CDR1 is SEHNR and CDR2 FQNEAQ (reference sequence). This chain's CDR3 is CASSPRTSDSQETQYF. The CDR3 DNA sequence: TGTGCCAGCAGCCCCCGAACCTCGGACTCACAAGAGACCCAGTACTTC.

There are a few counts of this clonotype. Here the CDR3 reads CASSPGQAITEQFF. In DNA, the CDR3 is TGTGCCAGCTCACCGGGACAGGCCATAACTGAGCAGTTCTTC. The rearrangement uses TRBV18 and TRBJ2-1, with 8 nucleotides matching TRBD1. Germline CDR1 and CDR2: KGHSH and LQKENI. V lost 3 bases and J lost 9; bases outside the gene matches: 7. CDR3 length: 14 amino acids.

This clonotype has only a few counts. The J gene is TRBJ1-3, the V gene TRBV5-1, with D maybe TRBD1 (6 bases). Germline assignment: CDR1 SGHRS and CDR2 YFSETQ. This CDR3 is 16 amino acids long. The V gene lost 4 bases and the J gene lost 0 bases, with 14 bases spanning the gap. The CDR3 DNA follows: TGCGCCAGCAGCGTCGGACAGATCAACTCTGGAAACACCATATATTTT. It is translated as CASSVGQINSGNTIYF.

This clonotype has a count of ten or more. The chain's CDR3 is CASSLVPGTGGEQYF. CDR3 DNA sequence: TGTGCCAGCAGCTTAGTCCCGGGGACAGGGGGTGAGCAGTACTTC. This chain connects TRBV7-2 to TRBJ2-7; 11 bases are shared with TRBD1. Per the germline V gene, CDR1 is SGHTA and CDR2 is FQGNSA. The CDR3 is made up of 15 amino acids. V dropped 1 base and J dropped 7; count of bases not matched to a gene: 6. The whole variable domain, filled in from reference TRBV7-2 and TRBJ2-7, reads GAGVSQSPSNKVTEKGKDVELRCDPISGHTALYWYRQSLGQGLEFLIYFQGNSAPDKSGLPSDRFSAERTGGSVSTLTIQRTQQEDSAVYLCASSLVPGTGGEQYFGPGTRLTVT.

The CDR3 protein is CASSLPGGKGELFF. The CDR3 DNA reads TGCGCCAGCAGCTTGCCGGGGGGCAAGGGGGAGCTGTTTTTT. The J gene is TRBJ2-2, the V gene TRBV5-1, with D maybe TRBD2 (7 bases). Germline values: CDR1 SGHRS, CDR2 YFSETQ. This CDR3 contains 14 residues. Between the trimmed V and J ends, which lost 1 base and 8 bases, there was a span of 12 bases.

In this sample, this clonotype turned up a few times. One junction end disagrees with the germline gene, perhaps due to a read error. The chain has TRBV7-7 and TRBJ2-3; D not certain. The CDR3 runs to 14 residues. Germline V gene data show CDR1 as SSHAT and CDR2 as FNYEAQ (reference sequence). Here the CDR3 reads CASSLGGDDDTQYF. In DNA, the CDR3 is TGTGCTAGCAGCTTAGGTGGGGATGACGATACGCAGTATTTT.

This clonotype occurred a few times. The chain joins TRBV2 to TRBJ2-3, with 11 bases identical to TRBD2. Germline V gives CDR1 SNHLY, CDR2 FYNNEI. The CDR3 has 17 residues. Trimming at V came to 8 bases and at J to 2 bases, leaving 12 bases not matched to a gene. Here the CDR3 DNA reads TGTGCCAGCGAAGCTGTAGCGGGAGGGCCAGACACAGATACGCAGTATTTT. Its translation is CASEAVAGGPDTDTQYF.

This clonotype was counted a few times. This chain connects TRBV27 to TRBJ2-7, with 7 bases that match TRBD1. The CDR3 sequence is 15 residues long. Germline values: CDR1 MNHEY, CDR2 SMNVEV (reference sequence). With V trimmed by 5 bases and J by 4 bases, 11 bases remained unmatched. The CDR3, as DNA: TGTGCCAGCAGTGTGACAGGGTTGGGTACGTACGAGCAGTACTTC. Residues: CASSVTGLGTYEQYF.

The rearrangement joins TRBV4-1 to TRBJ2-1; 10 bases are a match to TRBD2. The V gene's germline CDR1 is MGHRA and CDR2 YSYEKL. J was trimmed by 0 bases and V by 2 bases; bases with no gene match: 10. The CDR3 is 19 amino acids. The CDR3 DNA sequence: TGCGCCAGCAGCCAAAATCCTAGCGGGGGCCTACCCTCCTACAATGAGCAGTTCTTC. Amino acids: CASSQNPSGGLPSYNEQFF.

This clonotype was recorded a few times. This rearrangement joins TRBV6-2 or TRBV6-3 to TRBJ1-3; D might be TRBD1 (5 bases). Germline CDR1 and CDR2: MNHEY and SVGEGT. V lost 4 bases and J 0 bases, leaving 13 bases between the germline ends. The CDR3 is made up of 16 amino acids. The CDR3 DNA sequence: TGTGCCAGCAGTTCGCCGGGACGGATCTCTGGAAACACCATATATTTT. Protein product: CASSSPGRISGNTIYF.

The gene calls are TRBV7-2 and TRBJ2-3, with a possible D match to TRBD2 (5 bases). CDR1 and CDR2 (germline): SGHTA, FQGNSA. The CDR3 is 15 amino acids. Trimming pared 1 base from V and 5 bases from J, leaving 13 bases between. Here the CDR3 DNA reads TGTGCCAGCAGCTTAGTATTCTCCCGGGGAGATACGCAGTATTTT. Translating gives CASSLVFSRGDTQYF. The variable domain in full, completed from reference TRBV7-2 and TRBJ2-3, reads GAGVSQSPSNKVTEKGKDVELRCDPISGHTALYWYRQSLGQGLEFLIYFQGNSAPDKSGLPSDRFSAERTGGSVSTLTIQRTQQEDSAVYLCASSLVFSRGDTQYFGPGTRLTVL.

This clonotype appeared many times. The chain combines TRBV4-2 with TRBJ1-1; D is undetermined. Germline CDR1 is LGHNA and CDR2 is YNFKEQ. CDR3 length equals 14 residues. V lost 1 base to trimming and J lost 1 base, with 7 bases between them. The CDR3 nucleotides are TGTGCCAGCAGCCAAGTGTCCAGGAACACTGAAGCTTTCTTT. This encodes CASSQVSRNTEAFF.

This clonotype occurred a few times. V gene TRBV20-1 combines with J gene TRBJ1-2, with TRBD1 identical over 9 bases. The CDR3 loop spans 18 amino acids. V shed 6 bases and J 4 bases; nucleotides not matched to a gene: 21. CDR1 is DFQATT and CDR2 is SNEGSKA in the germline V gene (reference sequence). CDR3: CSAQITGTGIWGLYGYTF. In DNA, the CDR3 is TGCAGTGCACAGATAACCGGGACAGGGATATGGGGCCTCTATGGCTACACCTTC.

In DNA, the CDR3 is TGCAGTGCTACCGGAGCCAAGGGGATACTACAAGAGACCCAGTACTTC. As protein: CSATGAKGILQETQYF. V usage is TRBV20-1 and J usage is TRBJ2-5; tentative D call: TRBD1 (5 bases). CDR1 is DFQATT and CDR2 is SNEGSKA in the germline V gene (reference sequence). This CDR3 has 16 residues. The V end was cut by 4 bases, the J end by 2 bases, with 20 bases between.

This clonotype has at least ten counts. V and J are TRBV12-3 or TRBV12-4 and TRBJ1-6; D is perhaps TRBD1 (5 bases). The CDR3 sequence is 16 residues long. Trimming took 5 bases from V and 9 from J, leaving 20 bases between them. For the CDR3, the DNA is TGTGCCAGCAGTGCGCGGGACCCAGGGATTGGTTCACCCCTCCACTTT. Translation gives CASSARDPGIGSPLHF.

The gene calls are TRBV6-5 and TRBJ2-2, with 9 positions matching TRBD1. Germline loops: CDR1 MNHEY, CDR2 SVGAGI. With 8 bases clipped from V and 0 bases from J, the junction kept 4 bases outside the gene matches. The CDR3 has 15 amino acids. CDR3 coding DNA: TGTGCCAGCGTTGGACAGGGGACGAACACCGGGGAGCTGTTTTTT. Encoded protein: CASVGQGTNTGELFF.

The table lists this clonotype with many counts. The chain links TRBV20-1 to TRBJ2-2; 7 bases map to TRBD1. The germline gives CDR1 DFQATT, CDR2 SNEGSKA (reference sequence). The junction had 7 bases not matched to a gene; V was cut back by 1 base and J by 2 bases. This CDR3 is built from 16 residues. The CDR3 DNA follows: TGCAGTGCTAGAGGGAACGACAGGGAAAACACCGGGGAGCTGTTTTTT. The encoded protein is CSARGNDRENTGELFF.

CDR3 sequence reads: CASRMLAGGRGDTQYF. CDR3 coding DNA: TGTGCCAGCAGGATGCTAGCGGGGGGGCGTGGAGATACGCAGTATTTT. The chain employs TRBV6-2 or TRBV6-3 and TRBJ2-3; 12 positions match TRBD2. In germline, CDR1 is MNHEY, CDR2 SVGEGT. The V and J ends lost 6 bases and 5 bases, in that order; junction bases with no gene match: 9. The CDR3 consists of 16 residues.